This T cell receptor (beta chain) was observed in a study of cytomegalovirus exposure and HLA in healthy donors. As to this clone: The target antigen is unknown.

Germline V gives CDR1 MNHEY, CDR2 SMNVEV (reference sequence). V was shortened by 5 bases and J by 4 bases, with 3 bases between the two germline ends. The CDR3 runs to 11 residues. The PCR ran on 60 Vbeta and 13 Jbeta primers. The data were produced by immunoSEQ multiplex PCR, yet TCRdb's version contains in-frame clones alone and is incomplete. The table has approximately 100,000 clones, 50% to 80% seen once. Overall study findings and caveats: CMV serostatus was the only recorded immune exposure for donors. A later analysis linked a missense variant in DCLRE1C to the trimming of TCR beta V and J genes. Among the CMV-associated chains, three were confirmed in vitro as specific for CMV antigens. A later analysis found most CMV-associated TCR beta chains apparently HLA-restricted.

The sequenced sample was PBMCs. This clonotype originated in a man aged 60-69 years in good health and CMV-seronegative. V and J are TRBV27 and TRBJ2-1; D call uncertain. CDR3 nucleotide sequence: TGTGCCAGCAGTGCGTACAATGAGCAGTTCTTC. Amino acids: CASSAYNEQFF.